This T cell receptor beta chain stems from a study of cytomegalovirus exposure and HLA in healthy donors. Study context: Earlier, 110 million or so unique TCR beta sequences were recovered from 200 million or so T cells by an analysis. The study's findings and limits: Some V segments, TRBV6-2 and TRBV6-3 among them, were indistinguishable and were therefore excluded.

The CDR3 consists of 14 residues. Germline V gene data show CDR1 as MNHEY and CDR2 as SVGAGI. J was trimmed by 2 bases and V by 5 bases; bases with no gene match: 6. For this clone: No antigen is known for it.

60 Vbeta and 13 Jbeta primers were used in PCR. Assay used: immunoSEQ multiplex PCR; TCRdb lists only in-frame clones, some missing. In the table there are 100,000 or so clones, 60% to 75% of which are singletons. The chain is built from TRBV6-5 and TRBJ2-7; 7 positions match TRBD2. The receptor's source is a man aged 45 to 65 in good health and CMV-seronegative. The material sequenced was PBMCs. The DNA for the CDR3 is TGTGCCAGCAGTCACCAGGGAGGGACCTACGAGCAGTACTTC. This codes for CASSHQGGTYEQYF.